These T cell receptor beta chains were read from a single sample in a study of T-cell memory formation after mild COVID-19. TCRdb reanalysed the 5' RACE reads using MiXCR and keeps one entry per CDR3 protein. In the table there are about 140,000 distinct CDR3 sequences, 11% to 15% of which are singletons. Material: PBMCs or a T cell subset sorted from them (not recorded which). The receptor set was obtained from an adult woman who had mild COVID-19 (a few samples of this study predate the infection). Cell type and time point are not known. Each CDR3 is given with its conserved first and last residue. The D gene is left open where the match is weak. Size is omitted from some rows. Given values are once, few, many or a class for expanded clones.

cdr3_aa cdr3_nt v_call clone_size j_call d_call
CASSTYREENEKLFF TGTGCCAGCAGCACCTACAGGGAAGAGAATGAAAAACTGTTTTTT TRBV7-9 - TRBJ1-4 -
CASSYQGLEQFF TGTGCCAGCAGCTACCAGGGACTCGAGCAGTTCTTC TRBV7-2 - TRBJ2-1 -
CASSLPTSGSYEQYF TGTGCCAGCAGCTTACCAACTAGCGGGAGCTACGAGCAGTACTTC TRBV7-6 - TRBJ2-7 TRBD2
CATSGLAGADTQYF TGTGCCACCAGTGGCCTAGCGGGGGCAGATACGCAGTATTTT TRBV24-1 - TRBJ2-3 TRBD2
CASSLAGTGYGYTF TGCGCCAGCAGCTTGGCCGGGACGGGCTATGGCTACACCTTC TRBV5-1 few TRBJ1-2 -
CSVEDWASDEQFF TGCAGCGTTGAAGATTGGGCTAGCGATGAGCAGTTCTTC TRBV29-1 - TRBJ2-1 -
CSASSRTDYEQYF TGCAGTGCTTCCTCGAGAACAGACTACGAGCAGTACTTC TRBV20-1 few TRBJ2-7 -
CAISDRTGGGGYTF TGTGCCATCAGTGATCGGACAGGGGGCGGAGGCTACACCTTC TRBV10-3 - TRBJ1-2 TRBD1
CASSPAAGASYNEQFF TGCGCCAGCAGCCCCGCCGCAGGCGCTTCGTACAATGAGCAGTTCTTC TRBV4-3 many TRBJ2-1 -
CASSVTTDNPYEQYF TGTGCCAGCAGCGTTACGACGGACAATCCCTACGAGCAGTACTTC TRBV2 once TRBJ2-7 -
CASSLVLLAETGLQETQYF TGCGCCAGCAGCTTGGTTTTGCTAGCGGAAACAGGCCTACAAGAGACCCAGTACTTC TRBV5-1 - TRBJ2-5 TRBD2
CASSLAGDGTYEQYF TGCGCCAGCAGCTTGGCCGGGGACGGGACCTACGAGCAGTACTTC TRBV5-1 - TRBJ2-7 -
CASRTDSASYNEQFF TGTGCCAGCAGAACCGACAGTGCATCCTACAATGAGCAGTTCTTC TRBV2 - TRBJ2-1 -
CASSKYSMGYEQYF TGTGCCAGCAGCAAATACTCGATGGGCTACGAGCAGTACTTC TRBV6-2/TRBV6-3 few TRBJ2-7 -
CASSLVSTEQFF TGTGCCAGCAGCTTGGTGTCGACTGAGCAGTTCTTC TRBV5-6 - TRBJ2-1 -
CASSQDREGNQPQHF TGTGCCAGCAGCCAGGACAGGGAAGGCAATCAGCCCCAGCATTTT TRBV11-1 few TRBJ1-5 TRBD1
CASSLVLAVSGEQFF TGTGCCAGCAGTTTAGTCCTGGCCGTTAGCGGTGAGCAGTTCTTC TRBV12-3/TRBV12-4 - TRBJ2-1 -
CASSQDWAVAGGPQQFF TGTGCCAGCAGCCAAGATTGGGCGGTAGCGGGAGGGCCTCAGCAGTTCTTC TRBV3-1 - TRBJ2-1 TRBD2
CASSRAVADPAYEQFF TGTGCCAGCAGCCGGGCCGTAGCGGATCCCGCCTATGAGCAGTTCTTC TRBV6-6 few TRBJ2-1 -
CASSYGSGTGVEQFF TGTGCCAGCAGTTACGGGTCCGGGACAGGGGTCGAGCAGTTCTTC TRBV6-5 once TRBJ2-1 TRBD1
CASSQDKEGNTEAFF TGTGCCAGCAGCCAAGATAAAGAGGGAAACACTGAAGCTTTCTTT TRBV4-2 few TRBJ1-1 -